Sequencing of this T cell receptor (beta chain) was carried out in a study of CXCR3-negative and CXCR3-positive naive CD8 T cells. At the level of the study: The dataset comprises about 135 million TRB reads in total, with about 1.5 +/- 0.3 million reads per library. Study conclusions and caveats: TRBV-TRBJ usage matched between naive CXCR3-negative and CXCR3-positive cells but not between memory cells. TRB CDR3 hydrophobicity was greater in CXCR3-positive naive cells than in CXCR3-negative naive cells. Surface CD5 looked about the same in the naive subsets, so the authors worked out TCR strength from TRB CDR3 properties.

This CDR3 contains 17 residues. The germline V gene has CDR1 SQVTM and CDR2 ANQGSEA. Remarks on this clonotype: Its antigen is currently unknown.

TRB cDNA was prepared as libraries by UMI-labeled 5' RACE. Each CDR3 protein gets one entry in TCRdb, which reprocessed the 5' RACE reads and gives no DNA. The sample spans some 140,000 distinct CDR3 sequences; the ten largest clones claim 0.41%. Subsets of CD8+ T cells were each sorted in triplicate at 270,000 or so cells apiece. Input material: naive CXCR3+ CD8+ T cells from blood. Stated subset: CD45RO-CCR7+CD27+CD95- naive CD8+ T cells expressing CXCR3 (TNR3+). The TCR sequence derives from a human donor in good health. Some clones in this sample may be carry-over from other donors' samples. The V and J genes are TRBV29-1 and TRBJ2-7; TCRdb's D call of TRBD1 is untestable without DNA. The CDR3 loop reads CSVDGVSPGTEGYEQYF.